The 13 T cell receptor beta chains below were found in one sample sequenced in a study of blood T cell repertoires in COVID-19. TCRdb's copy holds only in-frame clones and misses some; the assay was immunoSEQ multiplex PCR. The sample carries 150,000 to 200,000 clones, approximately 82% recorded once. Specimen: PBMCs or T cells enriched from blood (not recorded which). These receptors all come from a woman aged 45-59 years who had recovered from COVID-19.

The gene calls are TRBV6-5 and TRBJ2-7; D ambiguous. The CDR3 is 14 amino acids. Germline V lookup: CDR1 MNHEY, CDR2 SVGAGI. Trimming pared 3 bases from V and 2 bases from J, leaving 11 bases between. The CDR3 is CASSYGQQAYEQYF. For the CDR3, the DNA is TGTGCCAGCAGTTATGGTCAGCAGGCCTACGAGCAGTACTTC.

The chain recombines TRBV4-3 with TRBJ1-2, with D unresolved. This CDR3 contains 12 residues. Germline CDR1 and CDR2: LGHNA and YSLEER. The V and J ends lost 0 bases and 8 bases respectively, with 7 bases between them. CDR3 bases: TGCGCCAGCAGCCAAGATAGGGAGGGCTACACCTTC. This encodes CASSQDREGYTF.

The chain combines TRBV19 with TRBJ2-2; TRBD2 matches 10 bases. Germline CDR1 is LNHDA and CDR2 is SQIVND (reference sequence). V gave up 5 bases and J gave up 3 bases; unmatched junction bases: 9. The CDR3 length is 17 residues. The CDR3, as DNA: TGTGCCAGTAGTGCGGGACTAGCGACCTGGGACACCGGGGAGCTGTTTTTT. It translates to CASSAGLATWDTGELFF.

The CDR3 region has the DNA TGTGCCAGCAGCCCCCGTTGGCTAGCGGGAGTGCTTGAGCAGTTCTTC. It is translated as CASSPRWLAGVLEQFF. This chain connects TRBV28 to TRBJ2-1; 10 nucleotides line up with TRBD2. CDR3 length equals 16 residues. In germline, CDR1 is MDHEN, CDR2 SYDVKM. The V segment lost 6 bases and the J segment 9 bases; nucleotides outside the gene matches: 14.

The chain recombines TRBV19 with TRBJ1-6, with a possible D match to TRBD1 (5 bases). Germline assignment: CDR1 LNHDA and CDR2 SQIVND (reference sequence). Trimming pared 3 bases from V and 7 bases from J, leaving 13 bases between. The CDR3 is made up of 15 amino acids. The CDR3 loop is CASSMDTPGNSPLHF. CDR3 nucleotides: TGTGCCAGTAGTATGGACACCCCTGGGAATTCACCCCTCCACTTT.

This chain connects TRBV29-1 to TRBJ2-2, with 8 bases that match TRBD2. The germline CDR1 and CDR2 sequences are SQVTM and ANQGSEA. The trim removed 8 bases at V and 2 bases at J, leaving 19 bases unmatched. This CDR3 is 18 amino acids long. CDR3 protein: CSSISELAASINTGELFF. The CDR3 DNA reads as TGCAGCTCAATATCGGAACTAGCGGCCTCCATCAACACCGGGGAGCTGTTTTTT.

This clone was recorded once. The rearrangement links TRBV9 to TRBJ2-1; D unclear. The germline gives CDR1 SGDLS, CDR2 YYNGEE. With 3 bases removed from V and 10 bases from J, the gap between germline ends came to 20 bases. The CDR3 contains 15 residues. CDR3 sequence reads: CASSAQSLSTREQFF. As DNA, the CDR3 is TGTGCCAGCAGCGCCCAAAGCCTTAGCACGAGGGAGCAGTTCTTC.

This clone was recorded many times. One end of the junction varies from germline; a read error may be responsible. CDR3 loop: CASTLTAGELFF. The CDR3 DNA reads as TGCGCCAGCACCTTGACGGCCGGGGAGCTGTTTTTT. This chain uses TRBV5-1 with TRBJ2-2; no firm D call. Germline V CDR1 and CDR2: SGHRS, YFSETQ. CDR3 length: 12 residues. Full variable domain (missing parts from reference TRBV5-1 and TRBJ2-2): KAGVTQTPRYLIKTRGQQVTLSCSPISGHRSVSWYQQTPGQGLQFLFEYFSETQRNKGNFPGRFSGRQFSNSRSEMNVSTLELGDSALYLCASTLTAGELFFGEGSRLTVL.

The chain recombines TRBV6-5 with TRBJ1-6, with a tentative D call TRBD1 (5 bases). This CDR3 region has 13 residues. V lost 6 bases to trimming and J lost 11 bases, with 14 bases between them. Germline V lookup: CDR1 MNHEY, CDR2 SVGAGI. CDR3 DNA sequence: TGTGCCAGCAGCTCTTCGGGGGTCCCACCCCTCCACTTT. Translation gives CASSSSGVPPLHF.

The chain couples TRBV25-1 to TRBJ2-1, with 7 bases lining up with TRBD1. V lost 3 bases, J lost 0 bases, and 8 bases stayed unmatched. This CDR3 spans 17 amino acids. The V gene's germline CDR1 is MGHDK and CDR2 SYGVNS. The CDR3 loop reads CASSDRNRGLSYNEQFF. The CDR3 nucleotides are TGTGCCAGCAGTGACCGGAACAGGGGCCTCTCCTACAATGAGCAGTTCTTC. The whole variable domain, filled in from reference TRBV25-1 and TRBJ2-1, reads EADIYQTPRYLVIGTGKKITLECSQTMGHDKMYWYQQDPGMELHLIHYSYGVNSTEKGDLSSESTVSRIRTEHFPLTLESARPSHTSQYLCASSDRNRGLSYNEQFFGPGTRLTVL.

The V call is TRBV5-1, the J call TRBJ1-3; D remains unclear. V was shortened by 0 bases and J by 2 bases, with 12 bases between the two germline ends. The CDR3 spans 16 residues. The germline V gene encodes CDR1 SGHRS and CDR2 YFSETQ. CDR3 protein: CASSLDPGSPGNTIYF. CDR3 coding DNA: TGCGCCAGCAGCTTGGATCCGGGGTCTCCTGGAAACACCATATATTTT.

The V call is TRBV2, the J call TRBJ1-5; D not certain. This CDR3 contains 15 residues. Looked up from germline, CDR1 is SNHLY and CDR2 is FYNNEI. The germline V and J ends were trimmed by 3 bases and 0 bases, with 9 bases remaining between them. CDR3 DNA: TGTGCCAGCAGTGACGAGGATTATAGCAATCAGCCCCAGCATTTT. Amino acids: CASSDEDYSNQPQHF.

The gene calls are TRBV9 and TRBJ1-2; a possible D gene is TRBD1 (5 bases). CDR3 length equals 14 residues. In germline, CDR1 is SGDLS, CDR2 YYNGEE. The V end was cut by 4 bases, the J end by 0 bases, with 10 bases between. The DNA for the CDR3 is TGTGCCAGCAGCCCGGACATTGCTAACTATGGCTACACCTTC. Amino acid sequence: CASSPDIANYGYTF. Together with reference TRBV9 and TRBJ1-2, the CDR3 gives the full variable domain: DSGVTQTPKHLITATGQRVTLRCSPRSGDLSVYWYQQSLDQGLQFLIQYYNGEERAKGNILERFSAQQFPDLHSELNLSSLELGDSALYFCASSPDIANYGYTFGSGTRLTVV.